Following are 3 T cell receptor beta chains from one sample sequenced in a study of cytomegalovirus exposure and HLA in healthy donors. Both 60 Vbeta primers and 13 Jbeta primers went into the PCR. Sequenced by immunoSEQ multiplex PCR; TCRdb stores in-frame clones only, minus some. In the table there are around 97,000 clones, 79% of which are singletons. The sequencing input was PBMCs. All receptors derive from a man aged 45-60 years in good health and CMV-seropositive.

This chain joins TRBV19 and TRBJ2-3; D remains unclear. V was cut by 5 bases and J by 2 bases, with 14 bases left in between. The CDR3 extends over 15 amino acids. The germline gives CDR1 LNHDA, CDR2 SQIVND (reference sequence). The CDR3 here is CASSSLGNPTDTQYF. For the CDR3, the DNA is TGTGCCAGTAGTTCCCTAGGAAATCCCACAGATACGCAGTATTTT. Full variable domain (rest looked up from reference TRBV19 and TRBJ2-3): DGGITQSPKYLFRKEGQNVTLSCEQNLNHDAMYWYRQDPGQGLRLIYYSQIVNDFQKGDIAEGYSVSREKKESFPLTVTSAQKNPTAFYLCASSSLGNPTDTQYFGPGTRLTVL.

The CDR3 coding sequence is TGTGCCAGTAAAACCGGGACAGATACCGGGGAGCTGTTTTTT. Its protein product is CASKTGTDTGELFF. The chain has TRBV19 and TRBJ2-2; TRBD1 matches at 7 bases. CDR1 is LNHDA, CDR2 SQIVND, per germline (reference sequence). The CDR3 totals 14 residues. With V trimmed by 7 bases and J by 5 bases, 7 bases remained unmatched.

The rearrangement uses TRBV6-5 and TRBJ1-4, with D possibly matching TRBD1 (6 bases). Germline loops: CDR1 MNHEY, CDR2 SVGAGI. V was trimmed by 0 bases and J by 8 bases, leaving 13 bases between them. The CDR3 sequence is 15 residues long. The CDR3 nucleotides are TGTGCCAGCAGTTACTCGGGGGCGGGAGGCGAAAAACTGTTTTTT. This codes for CASSYSGAGGEKLFF.